This TCR beta chain appears in the sequencing data of a study of T-cell reconstitution after alpha-beta-depleted transplantation in children. Preparation of the TCRbeta library was carried out with unique molecular identifiers. TCRdb called the PCR reads again in MiXCR, with one record for every CDR3 protein. This table holds some 220,000 distinct CDR3 sequences, under 9.5% found once. V was trimmed by 4 bases and J by 8 bases, leaving 11 bases between them. The length of the CDR3 is 12 residues. The receptor comes from a human donor who donated a stem cell graft to a child with acute lymphoblastic leukemia. The chain uses TRBV12-3 or TRBV12-4 and TRBJ1-2; D is perhaps TRBD1 (5 bases). Specimen: PBMCs from the stem cell graft donor, collected from the stem cell graft. The CDR3 region is CASSSTVVGYTF. The CDR3 DNA follows: TGTGCCAGCAGTTCGACAGTAGTCGGCTACACCTTC.